Listed here are 2 T cell receptor beta chains from one sample, sequenced in a study of cytomegalovirus exposure and HLA in healthy donors. Some clones are missing from TCRdb's copy, which holds only in-frame ones; the method was immunoSEQ multiplex PCR. The sample lists 120,000 or so clones; 85% to 90% were seen once. Sequencing input: PBMCs. The receptors were gathered from a woman aged 18-29 years in good health and CMV-seronegative.

The chain combines TRBV2 with TRBJ2-1; D is unclear. Germline V gene data show CDR1 as SNHLY and CDR2 as FYNNEI. The CDR3 extends over 16 amino acids. Trimming took off 3 bases at V and 4 bases at J, with 16 bases between the two ends. The CDR3 nucleotides are TGTGCCAGCAGTGACCCAATCGGAGTCTTTTACAATGAGCAGTTCTTC. It encodes CASSDPIGVFYNEQFF.

The genes are TRBV5-1 and TRBJ2-1, with 7 bases that match TRBD2. There are 14 residues in the CDR3. V lost 7 bases to trimming and J lost 0 bases; unmatched junction nucleotides: 4. Germline assignment: CDR1 SGHRS and CDR2 YFSETQ. The CDR3 nucleotides are TGCGCCAGCGCCGGGGGGAACTCCTACAATGAGCAGTTCTTC. Translated: CASAGGNSYNEQFF.